These 14 T cell receptor beta chains were sequenced from one sample in a study of CD8 T cells in ankylosing spondylitis. A single record per CDR3 protein comes from TCRdb applying MiXCR to the 5' RACE reads. The sample holds fewer than 500,000 distinct CDR3 sequences; about a fifth are singletons and the top ten take less than 20%. These receptors lack a known antigen. Study-wide findings and caveats: Ankylosing spondylitis blood seemed to carry a telltale TCR beta motif made of roughly 8 highly homologous variants.

Sequences were obtained from blood, either unsorted or a sorted T cell fraction (not recorded which). The receptors were sampled from a male donor with ankylosing spondylitis.

The chain links TRBV4-2 to TRBJ1-5; D not certain. The V gene's germline CDR1 is LGHNA and CDR2 YNFKEQ. This CDR3 has 14 residues. V gave up 2 bases and J gave up 9 bases, with 14 bases separating them. The CDR3 DNA follows: TGTGCCAGCAGCCAACGGGAAGCCTGGAGGCCCCAGCATTTT. Its translation: CASSQREAWRPQHF.

The rearrangement uses TRBV7-2 and TRBJ2-6; the match to TRBD1 covers 7 bases. The CDR3 loop spans 17 amino acids. In germline, CDR1 is SGHTA, CDR2 FQGNSA. Trimming cost V 4 bases and J 2 bases; bases outside gene matches: 8. The DNA of the CDR3 is TGTGCCAGCAGCTGGAGACAGGGACAAACTGGGGCCAACGTCCTGACTTTC. It codes for CASSWRQGQTGANVLTF.

This clonotype was counted ten times or more. The V and J genes are TRBV20-1 and TRBJ2-3; D might be TRBD2 (6 bases). This CDR3 is built from 13 residues. Germline V gene sequence: CDR1 DFQATT, CDR2 SNEGSKA (reference sequence). CDR3 sequence (DNA): TGCGCCGGCGAGCGGAGGGGCACAGATACGCAGTATTTT. This codes for CAGERRGTDTQYF.

The rearrangement uses TRBV29-1 and TRBJ2-3; D uncertain. The germline gives CDR1 SQVTM, CDR2 ANQGSEA. CDR3 length: 12 residues. With 7 bases removed from V and 6 bases from J, the gap between germline ends came to 14 bases. The CDR3 DNA reads TGCAGCGCGGATACCTCCGGTGATACGCAGTATTTT. This translates into CSADTSGDTQYF.

This clonotype was detected a few times. V is TRBV5-1 and J is TRBJ2-7, with 7 bases matching TRBD1. The CDR3 loop spans 14 amino acids. V lost 4 bases and J lost 2; bases outside the gene matches: 6. Germline V gene lookup returns CDR1 SGHRS and CDR2 YFSETQ. The CDR3 loop is CASSRLGQTYEQYF. The CDR3 nucleotides are TGCGCCAGCAGCCGTTTGGGACAGACCTACGAGCAGTACTTC. Full variable domain (remainder filled in from reference TRBV5-1 and TRBJ2-7): KAGVTQTPRYLIKTRGQQVTLSCSPISGHRSVSWYQQTPGQGLQFLFEYFSETQRNKGNFPGRFSGRQFSNSRSEMNVSTLELGDSALYLCASSRLGQTYEQYFGPGTRLTVT.

The V gene is TRBV28, the J gene TRBJ2-3; D is undetermined. Looked up from germline, CDR1 is MDHEN and CDR2 is SYDVKM. V lost 8 bases to trimming and J lost 10 bases, with 16 bases between them. The CDR3 consists of 12 residues. CDR3 sequence (DNA): TGTGCCAGCGAGGCAGAAACAAGGGCGCAGTATTTT. Translation: CASEAETRAQYF. Full variable domain (remainder filled in from reference TRBV28 and TRBJ2-3): DVKVTQSSRYLVKRTGEKVFLECVQDMDHENMFWYRQDPGLGLRLIYFSYDVKMKEKGDIPEGYSVSREKKERFSLILESASTNQTSMYLCASEAETRAQYFGPGTRLTVL.

The chain employs TRBV11-3 and TRBJ2-1; 10 bases line up with TRBD2. J gave up 4 bases and V 4 bases, and 10 bases lay outside the gene matches. Germline assignment: CDR1 SGHNT and CDR2 YENEEA. This CDR3 is built from 17 residues. The CDR3 bases are TGTGCCAGCAGCTCTAGGGGGGGACTAGCGCAATACAATGAGCAGTTCTTC. It translates to CASSSRGGLAQYNEQFF.

This clonotype was detected once. This sequence joins TRBV4-3 and TRBJ1-6; D possibly corresponds to TRBD1 (6 bases). Trimming removed 1 base from V and 9 bases from J, with 10 bases in between. The CDR3 has 14 amino acids. CDR1 is LGHNA, CDR2 YSLEER, per germline. This CDR3 reads CASSQVGGGSPLHF. DNA of the CDR3: TGCGCCAGCAGCCAAGTTGGGGGCGGTTCACCCCTCCACTTT.

In the case of this clonotype: At one boundary the junction diverges from the germline segment, which might be a read error. The chain joins TRBV5-1 to TRBJ2-3; a possible D gene is TRBD2 (5 bases). Germline assignment: CDR1 SGHRS and CDR2 YFSETQ. The CDR3 has 14 amino acids. The CDR3 nucleotides read TGCGCCAGCAGTTTGGACTCTCCCTCGGATACGCAGTATTTT. This translates into CASSLDSPSDTQYF.

The J gene is TRBJ2-7, the V gene TRBV9; a possible D gene is TRBD2 (5 bases). The V end lost 0 bases, the J end lost 7 bases, and 17 bases lay between the germline ends. This CDR3 has 15 residues. Germline V gene sequence: CDR1 SGDLS, CDR2 YYNGEE. This CDR3 reads CASSVAGHSTGEQYF. Written as DNA, the CDR3 is TGTGCCAGCAGCGTAGCCGGCCACTCAACGGGGGAGCAGTACTTC.

The chain couples TRBV6-1 to TRBJ2-7, with D tentatively TRBD1 (5 bases). Per the germline V gene, CDR1 is MNHNS and CDR2 is SASEGT. The CDR3 contains 11 residues. The V gene lost 4 bases and the J gene lost 5 bases, with 6 bases spanning the gap. CDR3 sequence: CASSVRDEQYF. In DNA, the CDR3 is TGTGCCAGCAGTGTCAGGGACGAGCAGTACTTC.

The J gene is TRBJ2-5, the V gene TRBV12-3 or TRBV12-4, with TRBD1 matching over 9 bases. With 10 bases clipped from V and 5 bases from J, the junction kept 5 bases outside the gene matches. This CDR3 contains 12 residues. The CDR3 region has the DNA TGTGCCACCGGACAGGGGACCGAGACCCAGTACTTC. This sequence encodes CATGQGTETQYF.

The rearrangement joins TRBV7-2 to TRBJ2-4; D gene ambiguous. Trimming left V 5 bases short and J 8 bases short, with 10 bases between. The germline CDR1 and CDR2 sequences are SGHTA and FQGNSA. This CDR3 comprises 12 residues. CDR3: CASSAVGYIQYF. CDR3 nucleotides: TGTGCCAGCAGCGCAGTCGGATACATTCAGTACTTC.

The sample holds a few counts of this clonotype. A junction end diverges from the germline sequence, so it may reflect a read error. CDR3 nucleotide sequence: TGTGCCAGCAGTCTAATCCCTAGCGGGAGGGTCGGGTTACACTTC. Protein sequence: CASSLIPSGRVGLHF. V usage is TRBV28 and J usage is TRBJ2-7; 12 bases align to TRBD2. The germline gives CDR1 MDHEN, CDR2 SYDVKM. This CDR3 is 15 amino acids long. Full variable domain (rest looked up from reference TRBV28 and TRBJ2-7): DVKVTQSSRYLVKRTGEKVFLECVQDMDHENMFWYRQDPGLGLRLIYFSYDVKMKEKGDIPEGYSVSREKKERFSLILESASTNQTSMYLCASSLIPSGRVGLHFGPGTRLTVT.